This T cell receptor beta chain comes out of a study of blood T cell repertoires in COVID-19. At the level of the study: COVID-19 samples from acute and convalescent phases originated in the United States, Italy and Spain.

CDR1 and CDR2 (germline): SNHLY, FYNNEI. Trimming cost V 6 bases and J 5 bases; bases outside gene matches: 10. The CDR3 runs 15 residues. As originally analysed: Amplified reference gene primers provided the basis for estimating nucleated cell counts. The table came from immunoSEQ multiplex PCR; TCRdb's copy has only in-frame clones and leaves some out. That table is the source of V, J and clone size, and D and trimming were worked out from the DNA. The table lists about 160,000 clones, 70% to 90% of them singletons. This clone was observed a few times. This clonotype originated in a man older than 75 with COVID-19, enrolled during active disease. V and J are TRBV2 and TRBJ2-3; 8 bases match TRBD2. The material sequenced was peripheral blood. In nucleotides, the CDR3 is TGTGCCAGCAGGGGGGGACTAGGGGTTGGAGATACGCAGTATTTT. It specifies CASRGGLGVGDTQYF.